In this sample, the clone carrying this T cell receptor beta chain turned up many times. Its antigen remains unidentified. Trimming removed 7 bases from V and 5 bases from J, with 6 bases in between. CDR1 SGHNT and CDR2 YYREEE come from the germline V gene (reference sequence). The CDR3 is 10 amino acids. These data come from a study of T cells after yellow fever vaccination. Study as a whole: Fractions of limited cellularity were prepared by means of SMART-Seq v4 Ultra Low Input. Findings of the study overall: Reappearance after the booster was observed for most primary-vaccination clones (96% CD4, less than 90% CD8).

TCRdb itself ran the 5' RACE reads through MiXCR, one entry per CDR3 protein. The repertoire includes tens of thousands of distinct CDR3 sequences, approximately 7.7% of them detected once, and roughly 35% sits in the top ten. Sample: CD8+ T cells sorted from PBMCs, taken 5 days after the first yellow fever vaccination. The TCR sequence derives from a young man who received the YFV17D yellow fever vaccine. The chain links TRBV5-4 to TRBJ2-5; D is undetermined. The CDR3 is CASGRETQYF. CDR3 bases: TGTGCCAGCGGCCGGGAGACCCAGTACTTC. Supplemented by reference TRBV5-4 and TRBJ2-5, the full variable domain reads ETGVTQSPTHLIKTRGQQVTLRCSSQSGHNTVSWYQQALGQGPQFIFQYYREEENGRGNFPPRFSGLQFPNYSSELNVNALELDDSALYLCASGRETQYFGPGTRLLVL.